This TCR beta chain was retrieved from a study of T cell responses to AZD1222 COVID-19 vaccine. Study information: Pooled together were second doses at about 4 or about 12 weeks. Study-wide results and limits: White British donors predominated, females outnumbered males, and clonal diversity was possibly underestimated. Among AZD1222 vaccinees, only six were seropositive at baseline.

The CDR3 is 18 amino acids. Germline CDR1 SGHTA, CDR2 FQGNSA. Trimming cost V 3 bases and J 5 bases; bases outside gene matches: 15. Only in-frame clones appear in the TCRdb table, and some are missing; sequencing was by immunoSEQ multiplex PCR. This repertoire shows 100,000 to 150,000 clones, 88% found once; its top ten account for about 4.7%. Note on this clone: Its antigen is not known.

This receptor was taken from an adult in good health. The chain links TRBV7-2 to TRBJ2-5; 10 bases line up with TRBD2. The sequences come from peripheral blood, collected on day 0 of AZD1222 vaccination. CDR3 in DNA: TGTGCCAGCAGCTTTAGACCTAGCGGGGGCCCCCGACAGGAGACCCAGTACTTC. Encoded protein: CASSFRPSGGPRQETQYF.